This T cell receptor (beta chain) derives from a study of blood T cells in healthy people across ages. Together with a sample-barcoded 5' primer, a J-beta primer mix was included in a second PCR lasting 7 to 11 cycles. TCRdb independently ran MiXCR on the 5' RACE reads; one entry per CDR3 protein. The sample holds 580,000 or so distinct CDR3 sequences, around half seen once. This clonotype was picked up many times. CDR1 is MGHRA, CDR2 YSYEKL, per germline. This CDR3 has 14 residues. Trimming cost V 1 base and J 6 bases, with 10 bases left between them. V and J are TRBV4-1 and TRBJ2-1; maybe TRBD1 (6 bases). Sequenced sample: blood. The clonotype comes from a man older than 75 in good health. The DNA of the CDR3 is TGCGCCAGCAGCCAAGTTCGACAGGCCAATGAGCAGTTCTTC. Protein product: CASSQVRQANEQFF.